Sequencing of this TCR beta chain was carried out in a study of blood T cell repertoires in COVID-19. The data were produced by immunoSEQ multiplex PCR, yet TCRdb's version contains in-frame clones alone and is incomplete. Of some 300,000 clones in the sample, about 87% were seen once. The receptor's source is a man aged 70 or older with acute or convalescent COVID-19. The sample taken for sequencing was peripheral blood.

This CDR3 is CASSVGGRTGAQEQYF. The DNA of the CDR3 is TGTGCCAGCAGCGTAGGGGGGCGGACAGGGGCTCAAGAGCAGTACTTC. The chain couples TRBV9 to TRBJ2-7, with 9 bases matching TRBD1. The V gene's germline CDR1 is SGDLS and CDR2 YYNGEE. This CDR3 has 16 residues. V trimming: 0 bases; J trimming: 7 bases; junction bases outside the gene matches: 11.